These 7 T cell receptor beta chains share one sample of origin, sequenced in a study of cytomegalovirus exposure and HLA in healthy donors (dated by TCRdb to the late 2010s). The method was the immunoSEQ multiplex PCR assay. TCRdb's version of the immuneACCESS table is confined to in-frame rearrangements and falls short of the full clone set. An unresolved V gene accounts for under half of the shortfall where checked; the remainder is of unknown origin. The sample data list about 260,000 clones, and roughly 87% of these were observed just once. The leading ten clones occupy 2.5% to 3.5% of the sample. Sequenced sample: PBMCs. The receptors derive from a woman aged 25 to 39 in good health and CMV-seronegative.

Many counts were recorded for this clone. The chain is built from TRBV19 and TRBJ2-7; 7 positions match TRBD1. This CDR3 is built from 16 residues. The germline V gene encodes CDR1 LNHDA and CDR2 SQIVND (reference sequence). The V segment lost 5 bases and the J segment 1 base; nucleotides outside the gene matches: 11. DNA of the CDR3: TGTGCCAGTAGTTCGGCTATGGGACAGCTTTCCTACGAGCAGTACTTC. Its protein is CASSSAMGQLSYEQYF.

The chain recombines TRBV18 with TRBJ1-4, with 7 positions matching TRBD1. V gave up 2 bases and J gave up 3 bases; unmatched junction bases: 3. Germline CDR1 reads KGHSH; CDR2 reads LQKENI. There are 15 residues in the CDR3. The CDR3 region has the DNA TGTGCCAGCTCACCAATGACAGGGTCTAATGAAAAACTGTTTTTT. This encodes CASSPMTGSNEKLFF. Drawing the rest from reference TRBV18 and TRBJ1-4, the complete variable domain is NAGVMQNPRHLVRRRGQEARLRCSPMKGHSHVYWYRQLPEEGLKFMVYLQKENIIDESGMPKERFSAEFPKEGPSILRIQQVVRGDSAAYFCASSPMTGSNEKLFFGSGTQLSVL.

V and J are TRBV7-6 and TRBJ2-1; either TRBD1 or TRBD2 may fit D (5 bases each). CDR1 SGHVS and CDR2 FNYEAQ come from the germline V gene. Trimming removed 1 base at V and 0 bases at J, with 7 bases between. The CDR3 totals 15 residues. CDR3 DNA sequence: TGTGCCAGCAGCTTAGAGGGGAGCTCCTACAATGAGCAGTTCTTC. Protein: CASSLEGSSYNEQFF.

The V and J genes are TRBV4-2 and TRBJ2-7; 9 bases are shared with TRBD1. The CDR3 sequence is 14 residues long. Germline V gene sequence: CDR1 LGHNA, CDR2 YNFKEQ. Trimming at V came to 1 base and at J to 3 bases, leaving 1 base not matched to a gene. The CDR3 DNA reads TGTGCCAGCAGCCAAGGGGACAGGGACTACGAGCAGTACTTC. It encodes CASSQGDRDYEQYF.

V and J are TRBV18 and TRBJ2-7; D possibly corresponds to TRBD1 (5 bases). Per the germline V gene, CDR1 is KGHSH and CDR2 is LQKENI. This CDR3 comprises 12 residues. V lost 3 bases and J 5 bases, leaving 8 bases between the germline ends. As DNA, the CDR3 is TGTGCCAGCTCACCCAGGGCGGACGAGCAGTACTTC. Protein product: CASSPRADEQYF. Supplemented by reference TRBV18 and TRBJ2-7, the full variable domain reads NAGVMQNPRHLVRRRGQEARLRCSPMKGHSHVYWYRQLPEEGLKFMVYLQKENIIDESGMPKERFSAEFPKEGPSILRIQQVVRGDSAAYFCASSPRADEQYFGPGTRLTVT.

The V gene is TRBV27, the J gene TRBJ2-3, with TRBD2 matching over 8 bases. Unmatched junction bases numbered 6, after V lost 1 base and J lost 0 bases. Germline V gene sequence: CDR1 MNHEY, CDR2 SMNVEV (reference sequence). The CDR3 sequence is 17 residues long. CDR3 nucleotides: TGTGCCAGCAGTTTATGGTCCAGCGGGAGCAGCACAGATACGCAGTATTTT. This codes for CASSLWSSGSSTDTQYF.

This chain uses TRBV18 with TRBJ2-5; D is perhaps TRBD1 (6 bases). The germline gives CDR1 KGHSH, CDR2 LQKENI. The V and J ends lost 4 bases and 4 bases respectively, with 10 bases between them. The CDR3 is 13 residues long. The CDR3 DNA sequence: TGTGCCAGCTCACTTGGGACAATAGAGACCCAGTACTTC. Translation gives CASSLGTIETQYF. The full variable domain, in which reference TRBV18 and TRBJ2-5 provide the parts outside the CDR3, is NAGVMQNPRHLVRRRGQEARLRCSPMKGHSHVYWYRQLPEEGLKFMVYLQKENIIDESGMPKERFSAEFPKEGPSILRIQQVVRGDSAAYFCASSLGTIETQYFGPGTRLLVL.